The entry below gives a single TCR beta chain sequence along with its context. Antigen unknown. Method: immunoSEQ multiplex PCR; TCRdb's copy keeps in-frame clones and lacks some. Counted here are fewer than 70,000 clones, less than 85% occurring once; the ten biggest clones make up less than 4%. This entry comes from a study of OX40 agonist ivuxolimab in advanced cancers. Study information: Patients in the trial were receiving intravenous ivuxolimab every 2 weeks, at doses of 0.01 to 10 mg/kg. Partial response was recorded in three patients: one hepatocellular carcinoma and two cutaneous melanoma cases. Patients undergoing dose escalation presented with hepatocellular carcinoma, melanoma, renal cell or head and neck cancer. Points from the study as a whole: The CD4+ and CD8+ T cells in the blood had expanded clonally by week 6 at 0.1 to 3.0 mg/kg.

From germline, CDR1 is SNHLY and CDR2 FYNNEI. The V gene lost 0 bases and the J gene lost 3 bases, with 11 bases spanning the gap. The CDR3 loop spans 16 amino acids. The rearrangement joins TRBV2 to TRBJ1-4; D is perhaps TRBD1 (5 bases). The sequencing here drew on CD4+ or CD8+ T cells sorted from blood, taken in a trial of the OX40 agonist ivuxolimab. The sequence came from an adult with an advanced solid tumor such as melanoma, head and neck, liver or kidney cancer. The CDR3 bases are TGTGCCAGCAGTGAAGCTTCAGGGTTCGCTAATGAAAAACTGTTTTTT. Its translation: CASSEASGFANEKLFF.